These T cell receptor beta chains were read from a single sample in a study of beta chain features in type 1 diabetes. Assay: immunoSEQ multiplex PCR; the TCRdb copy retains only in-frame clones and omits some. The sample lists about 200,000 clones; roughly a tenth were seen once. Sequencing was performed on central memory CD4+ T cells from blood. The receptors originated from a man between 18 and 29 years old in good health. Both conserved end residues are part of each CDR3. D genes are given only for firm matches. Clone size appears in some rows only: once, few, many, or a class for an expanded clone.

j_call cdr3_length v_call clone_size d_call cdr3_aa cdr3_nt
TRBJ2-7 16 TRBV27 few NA CASSPRVGNPPYEQYF TGTGCCAGCAGCCCGCGCGTAGGGAATCCTCCCTACGAGCAGTACTTC
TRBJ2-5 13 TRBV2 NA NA CASSLAPQETQYF TGTGCCAGCAGCCTAGCCCCACAAGAGACCCAGTACTTC
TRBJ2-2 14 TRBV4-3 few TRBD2 CASSQVLAGGELFF TGCGCCAGCAGCCAAGTACTAGCGGGCGGGGAGCTGTTTTTT
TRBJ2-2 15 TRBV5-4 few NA CASNAGGGYTGELFF TGTGCCAGCAACGCCGGGGGCGGGTATACCGGGGAGCTGTTTTTT
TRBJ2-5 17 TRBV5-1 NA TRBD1 CASSRGQGILNQETQYF TGCGCCAGCAGCAGGGGACAGGGCATCCTAAATCAAGAGACCCAGTACTTC
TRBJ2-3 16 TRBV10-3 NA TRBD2 CASSPKRGGRTDTQYF TGTGCCAGCAGCCCCAAAAGGGGCGGGAGAACAGATACGCAGTATTTT
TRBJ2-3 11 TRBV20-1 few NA CSARYTDTQYF TGCAGTGCTAGATACACAGATACGCAGTATTTT
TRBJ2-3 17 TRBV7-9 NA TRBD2 CASSSPQASGSTDTQYF TGTGCCAGCAGCTCCCCCCAGGCTAGCGGGAGCACAGATACGCAGTATTTT
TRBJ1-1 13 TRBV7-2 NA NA CASSLSPYTEAFF TGTGCCAGCAGCTTAAGTCCCTACACTGAAGCTTTCTTT
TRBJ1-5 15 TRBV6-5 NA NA CASKEEDGSNQPQHF TGTGCCAGCAAGGAAGAGGACGGTAGCAATCAGCCCCAGCATTTT
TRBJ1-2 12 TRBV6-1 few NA CASSLGNYGYTF TGTGCCAGCAGTCTGGGAAACTATGGCTACACCTTC
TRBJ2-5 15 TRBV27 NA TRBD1 CASSSPDRGPETQYF TGTGCCAGCAGTTCCCCGGACAGGGGGCCAGAGACCCAGTACTTC
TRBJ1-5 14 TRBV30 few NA CAWSGGTRGQPQHF TGTGCCTGGAGTGGCGGGACCCGGGGACAGCCCCAGCATTTT
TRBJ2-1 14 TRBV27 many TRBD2 CASNLNGRPHEQFF TGTGCCAGCAACCTTAACGGGAGGCCCCATGAGCAGTTCTTC
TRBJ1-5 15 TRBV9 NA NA CASSPSAVRDQPQHF TGTGCCAGCAGCCCTAGTGCAGTGCGGGATCAGCCCCAGCATTTT
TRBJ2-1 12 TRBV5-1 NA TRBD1 CASSVDRAIQFF TGCGCCAGCAGCGTGGACAGGGCGATCCAGTTCTTC
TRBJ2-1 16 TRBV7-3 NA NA CASSSGSASSYNEQFF TGTGCCAGCAGCTCCGGTAGCGCGAGCTCCTACAATGAGCAGTTCTTC
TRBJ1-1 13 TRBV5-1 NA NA CASSLSTNTEAFF TGCGCCAGCAGCTTGTCCACGAACACTGAAGCTTTCTTT
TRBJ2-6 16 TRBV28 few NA CASSLLGAAGANVLTF TGTGCCAGCAGTTTACTCGGGGCAGCCGGGGCCAACGTCCTGACTTTC
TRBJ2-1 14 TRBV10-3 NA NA CAISESLAYNEQFF TGTGCCATCAGTGAGTCCCTGGCTTACAATGAGCAGTTCTTC
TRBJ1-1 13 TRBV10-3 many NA CAIRTGTNTEAFF TGTGCCATCAGGACCGGCACAAACACTGAAGCTTTCTTT
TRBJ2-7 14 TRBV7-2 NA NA CASRHGGSSYEQYF TGTGCCAGCAGGCATGGGGGGTCGTCCTACGAGCAGTACTTC
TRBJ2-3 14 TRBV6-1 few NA CASLQGPVTDTQYF TGTGCCAGTCTGCAGGGACCCGTCACAGATACGCAGTATTTT
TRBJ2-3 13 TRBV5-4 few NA CASTRRSTDTQYF TGTGCCAGCACCCGCCGGAGCACAGATACGCAGTATTTT
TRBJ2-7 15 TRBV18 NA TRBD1 CASSPMDREDYEQYF TGTGCCAGCTCACCTATGGACAGGGAGGACTACGAGCAGTACTTC
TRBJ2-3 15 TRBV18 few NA CASSPAGTSTDTQYF TGTGCCAGCTCACCAGCGGGGACTAGCACAGATACGCAGTATTTT
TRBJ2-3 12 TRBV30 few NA CAWSGSTDTQYF TGTGCCTGGAGCGGAAGCACAGATACGCAGTATTTT
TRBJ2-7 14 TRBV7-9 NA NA CASSLTASVYEQYF TGTGCCAGCAGCTTAACGGCTAGCGTTTACGAGCAGTACTTC
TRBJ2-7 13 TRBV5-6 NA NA CASSLAQGYEQYF TGTGCCAGCAGCTTGGCCCAGGGCTACGAGCAGTACTTC
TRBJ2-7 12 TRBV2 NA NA CASSEQNYEQYF TGTGCCAGCAGTGAACAAAATTACGAGCAGTACTTC
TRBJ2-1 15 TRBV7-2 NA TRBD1 CASSLGTGVYNEQFF TGTGCCAGCAGCCTAGGGACAGGGGTCTACAATGAGCAGTTCTTC
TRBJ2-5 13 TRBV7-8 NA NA CASSFSHQETQYF TGTGCCAGCAGCTTCTCCCATCAAGAGACCCAGTACTTC
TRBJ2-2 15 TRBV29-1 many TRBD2 CSVAGGAGNTGELFF TGCAGCGTGGCGGGGGGAGCGGGGAACACCGGGGAGCTGTTTTTT
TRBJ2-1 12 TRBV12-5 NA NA CASGQSYNEQFF TGTGCTAGTGGCCAATCCTACAATGAGCAGTTCTTC
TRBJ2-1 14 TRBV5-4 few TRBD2 CASSLTSGGNEQFF TGTGCCAGCAGCTTGACTAGCGGGGGCAATGAGCAGTTCTTC
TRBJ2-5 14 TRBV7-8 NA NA CASSPGGVEETQYF TGTGCCAGCAGCCCCGGAGGGGTGGAAGAGACCCAGTACTTC
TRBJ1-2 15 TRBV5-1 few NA CASSLVVGVNYGYTF TGCGCCAGCAGCTTGGTGGTAGGGGTTAACTATGGCTACACCTTC
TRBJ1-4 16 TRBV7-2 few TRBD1 CASSRDRGATNEKLFF TGTGCCAGCAGCAGGGACAGGGGAGCGACTAATGAAAAACTGTTTTTT
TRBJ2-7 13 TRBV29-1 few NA CSVQGLVRYEQYF TGCAGCGTCCAAGGACTGGTTCGCTACGAGCAGTACTTC
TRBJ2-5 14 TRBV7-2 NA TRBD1 CASTSGQGGKTQYF TGTGCCAGCACCTCAGGACAGGGTGGAAAGACCCAGTACTTC
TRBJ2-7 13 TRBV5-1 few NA CASSLLQTYEQYF TGCGCCAGCAGCTTGTTACAGACCTACGAGCAGTACTTC
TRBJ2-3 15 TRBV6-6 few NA CASSYRGGVTDTQYF TGTGCCAGCAGTTACCGCGGCGGGGTCACAGATACGCAGTATTTT
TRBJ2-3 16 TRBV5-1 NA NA CASSASGFPGTDTQYF TGCGCCAGCAGCGCCTCAGGGTTCCCTGGCACAGATACGCAGTATTTT
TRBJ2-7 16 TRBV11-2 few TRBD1 CASSLGGTGVHYEQYF TGTGCCAGCAGCTTAGGGGGGACAGGTGTTCACTACGAGCAGTACTTC
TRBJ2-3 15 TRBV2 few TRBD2 CASSERREYADTQYF TGTGCCAGCAGTGAAAGGCGGGAGTACGCAGATACGCAGTATTTT
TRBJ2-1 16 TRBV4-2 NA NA CASSQEFDRLTNEQFF TGTGCCAGCAGCCAAGAATTCGACCGACTTACGAATGAGCAGTTCTTC
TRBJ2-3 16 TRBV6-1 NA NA CASSEGAWGIADTQYF TGTGCCAGCAGTGAGGGGGCTTGGGGGATAGCAGATACGCAGTATTTT
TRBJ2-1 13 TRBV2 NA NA CASSQDSYNEQFF TGTGCCAGCAGTCAAGACAGCTACAATGAGCAGTTCTTC
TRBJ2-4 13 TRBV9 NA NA CASGPGLTNIQYF TGTGCCAGCGGACCGGGACTTACAAACATTCAGTACTTC
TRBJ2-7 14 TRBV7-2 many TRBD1 CASSLSDRNYEQYF TGTGCCAGCAGCTTATCGGACAGGAACTACGAGCAGTACTTC
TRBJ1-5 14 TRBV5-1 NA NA CASSPGPINQPQHF TGCGCCAGCAGCCCCGGACCGATCAATCAGCCCCAGCATTTT
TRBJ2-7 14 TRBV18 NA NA CASSQGHVPYEQYF TGTGCCAGCTCCCAGGGGCACGTCCCCTACGAGCAGTACTTC
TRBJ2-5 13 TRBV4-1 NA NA CASSQEVGGTQYF TGCGCCAGCAGCCAAGAAGTCGGGGGGACCCAGTACTTC
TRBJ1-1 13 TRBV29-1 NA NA CSGMRYANTEAFF TGCAGCGGGATGAGGTACGCGAACACTGAAGCTTTCTTT
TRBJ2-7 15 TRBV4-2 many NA CASSQIAEGPVGQYF TGTGCCAGCAGCCAAATAGCGGAGGGACCTGTAGGGCAGTACTTC
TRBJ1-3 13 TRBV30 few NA CAWADSPGNTIYF TGTGCCTGGGCAGACAGTCCTGGAAACACCATATATTTT
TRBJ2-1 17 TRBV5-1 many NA CASSLGTARPSYNEQFF TGCGCCAGCAGCTTGGGGACAGCGCGTCCTTCTTACAATGAGCAGTTCTTC